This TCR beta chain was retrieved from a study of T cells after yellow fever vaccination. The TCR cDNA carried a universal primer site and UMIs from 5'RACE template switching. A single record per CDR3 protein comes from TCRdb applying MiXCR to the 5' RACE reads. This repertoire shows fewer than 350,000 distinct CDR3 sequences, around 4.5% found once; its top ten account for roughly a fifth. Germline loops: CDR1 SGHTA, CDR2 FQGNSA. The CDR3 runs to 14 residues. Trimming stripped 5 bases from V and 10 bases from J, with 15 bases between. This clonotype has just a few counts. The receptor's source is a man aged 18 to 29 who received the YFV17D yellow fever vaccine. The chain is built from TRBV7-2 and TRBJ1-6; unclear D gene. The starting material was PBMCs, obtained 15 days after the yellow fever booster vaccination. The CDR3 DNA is TGTGCCAGCAGCCCCTTCTTGGCCGAGTCACCCCTCCACTTT. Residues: CASSPFLAESPLHF.